This TCR beta chain was found in a study of shared clonotypes between healthy human individuals. The table came from immunoSEQ multiplex PCR; TCRdb's copy has only in-frame clones and leaves some out. The data contain about 92,000 clones, approximately 51% of them singletons. The donors were adults (healthy and HIV-negative) with no recent acute infections or vaccinations. The CDR3 has 12 residues. V was clipped by 8 bases and J by 7 bases; unmatched bases: 4. The V gene's germline CDR1 is MGHDK and CDR2 SYGVNS. This clone was detected only once. The sequence was collected from a woman aged 40 to 50 in good health. Some clones in this sample may be carry-over from other donors' samples. Sequenced: PBMCs. This sequence joins TRBV25-1 and TRBJ2-1; TRBD1 matches at 8 bases. The DNA of the CDR3 is TGTGCCAGCTCGGACAGGGTTAATGAGCAGTTCTTC. This translates into CASSDRVNEQFF.